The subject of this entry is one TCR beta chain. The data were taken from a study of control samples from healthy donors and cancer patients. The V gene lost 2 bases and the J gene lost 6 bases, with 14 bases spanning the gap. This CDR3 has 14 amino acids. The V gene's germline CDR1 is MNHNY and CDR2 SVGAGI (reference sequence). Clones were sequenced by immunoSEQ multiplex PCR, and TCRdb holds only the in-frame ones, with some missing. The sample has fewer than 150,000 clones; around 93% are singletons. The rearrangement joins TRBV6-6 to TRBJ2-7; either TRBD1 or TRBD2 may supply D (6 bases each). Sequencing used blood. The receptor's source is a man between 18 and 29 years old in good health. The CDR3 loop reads CASSYGGGSGEQYF. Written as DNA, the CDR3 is TGTGCCAGCAGTTACGGAGGGGGATCGGGCGAGCAGTACTTC.